These 12 T cell receptor beta chains originate from one sample sequenced in a study of memory B cells and T cells in multiple sclerosis. Repertoires were generated with immunoSEQ multiplex PCR, while TCRdb's copy carries only in-frame clones and drops some. Of approximately 500 clones in the sample, under 85% were seen once. The source material was brain tissue. The receptors come from a human donor with multiple sclerosis.

The gene calls are TRBV5-1 and TRBJ1-1, with D hard to call. Germline CDR1 reads SGHRS; CDR2 reads YFSETQ. The CDR3 length is 13 residues. Trimming shortened V by 0 bases and J by 3 bases, and 6 bases separated the two germline ends. The CDR3 sequence: CASSLGVDTEAFF. The CDR3 DNA is TGCGCCAGCAGCTTGGGAGTTGACACTGAAGCTTTCTTT.

The V gene is TRBV18, the J gene TRBJ1-5; 9 bases line up with TRBD1. The germline V gene has CDR1 KGHSH and CDR2 LQKENI. The V and J ends lost 3 bases and 0 bases, in that order; junction bases with no gene match: 9. The CDR3 loop spans 18 amino acids. In nucleotides, the CDR3 is TGTGCCAGCTCACCCGAGGACAGGGGACTGTATAGCAATCAGCCCCAGCATTTT. Its protein product is CASSPEDRGLYSNQPQHF. The variable domain in full, completed from reference TRBV18 and TRBJ1-5, reads NAGVMQNPRHLVRRRGQEARLRCSPMKGHSHVYWYRQLPEEGLKFMVYLQKENIIDESGMPKERFSAEFPKEGPSILRIQQVVRGDSAAYFCASSPEDRGLYSNQPQHFGDGTRLSIL.

This clone was counted a single time. J is TRBJ2-4 and V is TRBV6-6; 9 nucleotides line up with TRBD1. The CDR3 contains 15 residues. Germline CDR1 MNHNY, CDR2 SVGAGI (reference sequence). V was pared by 6 bases and J by 4 bases, with 7 bases of the junction left unmatched. The CDR3 spells CASRGGQGLKNIQYF. CDR3 sequence (DNA): TGTGCCAGCAGGGGGGGACAGGGTCTTAAAAACATTCAGTACTTC.

Remarks on this clone: The germline gene is not matched at one end of the junction; a read error may be the cause. The chain uses TRBV7-9 and TRBJ1-3, with D uncertain. The CDR3 has 14 residues. Per the germline V gene, CDR1 is SEHNR and CDR2 is FQNEAQ (reference sequence). CDR3 residues: CASSQAGSENTIYF. Written as DNA, the CDR3 is TGTGCCAGCAGCCAGGCCGGCTCTGAAAACACCATATATTTT.

This clone was seen a single time. V usage is TRBV30 and J usage is TRBJ1-2; possible D gene TRBD1, 6 bases. Germline values: CDR1 GTSNPN, CDR2 SVGIG (reference sequence). Between the trimmed V and J ends, which lost 2 bases and 6 bases, there was a span of 19 bases. The CDR3 has 15 amino acids. Here the CDR3 DNA reads TGTGCCTGGAGTTCTGGGTTTAGGGCAGGGGATGGCTACACCTTC. Amino acid sequence: CAWSSGFRAGDGYTF.

The chain combines TRBV25-1 with TRBJ2-7; 7 positions match TRBD1. V shed 4 bases and J 2 bases; nucleotides not matched to a gene: 2. The CDR3 has 13 residues. Germline V gene sequence: CDR1 MGHDK, CDR2 SYGVNS. The CDR3 sequence is CASSVTGPYEQYF. The CDR3 DNA reads as TGTGCCAGCAGTGTGACAGGGCCCTACGAGCAGTACTTC.

The chain employs TRBV5-4 and TRBJ1-1; D is ambiguous. The CDR3 spans 14 residues. V was clipped by 0 bases and J by 5 bases, with 11 bases between them. The germline V gene encodes CDR1 SGHNT and CDR2 YYREEE (reference sequence). CDR3 DNA: TGTGCCAGCAGCTTGGTTCCTCCCGGGACTGAAGCTTTCTTT. Residues: CASSLVPPGTEAFF.

This clone was observed a few times. The chain links TRBV6-1 to TRBJ1-1, with D possibly TRBD1 on 5 matching bases. Trimming left V 10 bases short and J 4 bases short, with 13 bases between. The CDR3 spans 12 residues. The germline CDR1 and CDR2 sequences are MNHNS and SASEGT. The CDR3 bases are TGTGCCACCCGGGGGTTAGGCACTGAAGCTTTCTTT. Translated, it gives CATRGLGTEAFF.

The chain links TRBV7-9 to TRBJ1-2; D is unclear. Germline V gene data show CDR1 as SEHNR and CDR2 as FQNEAQ (reference sequence). The CDR3 is 13 amino acids. Deletions cut 6 bases from V and 4 bases from J, with 12 bases between. Here the CDR3 DNA reads TGTGCCAGCAGTTCTTACACGGGCTATGGCTACACCTTC. Protein: CASSSYTGYGYTF. The full variable domain, in which reference TRBV7-9 and TRBJ1-2 provide the parts outside the CDR3, is DTGVSQNPRHKITKRGQNVTFRCDPISEHNRLYWYRQTLGQGPEFLTYFQNEAQLEKSRLLSDRFSAERPKGSFSTLEIQRTEQGDSAMYLCASSSYTGYGYTFGSGTRLTVV.

The chain couples TRBV6-1 to TRBJ1-2; TRBD1 matches 7 bases. CDR3 length: 13 residues. J was trimmed by 8 bases and V by 5 bases; bases with no gene match: 8. Germline CDR1 is MNHNS and CDR2 is SASEGT. The CDR3 reads CASSNRGGRGYTF. The CDR3 nucleotides read TGTGCCAGCAGTAACAGGGGCGGGAGGGGCTACACCTTC.

This clone was counted a few times. V and J are TRBV9 and TRBJ2-3; 12 bases match TRBD1. Germline CDR1 and CDR2: SGDLS and YYNGEE. V was clipped by 3 bases and J by 4 bases; unmatched bases: 3. The length of the CDR3 is 15 residues. CDR3 nucleotide sequence: TGTGCCAGCAGCGCGGGACAGGGGGCCCCAGATACGCAGTATTTT. Its protein product is CASSAGQGAPDTQYF.

The chain carries TRBV7-3 and TRBJ2-7; 8 nucleotides match TRBD1. From germline, CDR1 is SGHTA and CDR2 FQGTGA. The CDR3 extends over 15 amino acids. The trim removed 2 bases at V and 0 bases at J, leaving 3 bases unmatched. The CDR3 nucleotides read TGTGCCAGCAGCTTAGGACAGGGTAACTCCTACGAGCAGTACTTC. Its protein is CASSLGQGNSYEQYF.